This T cell receptor (beta chain) was identified during a study of identical twins. This CDR3 region has 18 residues. V gave up 6 bases and J gave up 8 bases; unmatched junction bases: 19. Germline loops: CDR1 MGHDK, CDR2 SYGVNS. In TCRdb, the 5' RACE reads were re-called with MiXCR into one record per CDR3 protein. The sample lists about 790,000 distinct CDR3 sequences; about 20% were seen once. This clonotype turned up a few times. These same records also appear under a second study, on T cells expressing NK-cell markers. That paper states: Seropositivity for HCMV was found in seven of the eight sequenced donors, with one seronegative.

The genes are TRBV25-1 and TRBJ2-2; 9 nucleotides line up with TRBD1. Input material: PBMCs. The source of this sequence is a woman aged 18-30 years in good health. The CDR3 here is CASSARGRGQGIVGELFF. The CDR3 DNA reads as TGTGCCAGCAGCGCGCGGGGAAGGGGACAGGGTATTGTTGGGGAGCTGTTTTTT.